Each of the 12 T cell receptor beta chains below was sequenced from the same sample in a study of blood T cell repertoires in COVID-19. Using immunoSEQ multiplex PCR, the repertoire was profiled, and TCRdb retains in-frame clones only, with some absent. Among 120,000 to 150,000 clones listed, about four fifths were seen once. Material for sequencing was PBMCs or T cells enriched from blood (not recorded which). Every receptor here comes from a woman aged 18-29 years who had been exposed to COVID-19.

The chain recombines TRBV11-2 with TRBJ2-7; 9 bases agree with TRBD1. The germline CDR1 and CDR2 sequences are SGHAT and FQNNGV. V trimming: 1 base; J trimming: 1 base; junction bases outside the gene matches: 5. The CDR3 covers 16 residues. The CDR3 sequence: CASSLVDRGGSYEQYF. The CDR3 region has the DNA TGTGCCAGCAGCTTAGTGGACAGGGGAGGTTCCTACGAGCAGTACTTC.

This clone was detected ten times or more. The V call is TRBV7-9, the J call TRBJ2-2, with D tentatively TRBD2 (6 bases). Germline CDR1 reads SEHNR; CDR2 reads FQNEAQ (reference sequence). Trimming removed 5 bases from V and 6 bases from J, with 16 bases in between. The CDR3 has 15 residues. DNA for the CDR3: TGTGCCAGCAGCCTAACTGGAGGGGTAGCCGGGGAGCTGTTTTTT. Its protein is CASSLTGGVAGELFF.

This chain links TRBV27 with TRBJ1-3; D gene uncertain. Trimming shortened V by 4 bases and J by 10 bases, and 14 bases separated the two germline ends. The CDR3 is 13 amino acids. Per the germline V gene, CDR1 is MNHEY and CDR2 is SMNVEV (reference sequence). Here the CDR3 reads CASSSRSLWTIYF. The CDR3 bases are TGTGCCAGCAGTTCCCGGTCTCTTTGGACCATATATTTT.

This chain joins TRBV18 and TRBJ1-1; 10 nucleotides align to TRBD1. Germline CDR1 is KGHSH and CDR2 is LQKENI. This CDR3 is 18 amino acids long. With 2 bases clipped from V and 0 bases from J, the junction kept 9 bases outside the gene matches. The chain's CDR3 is CASSPGQGVFSMNTEAFF. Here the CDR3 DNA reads TGTGCCAGCTCACCAGGACAGGGGGTTTTTTCAATGAACACTGAAGCTTTCTTT.

The CDR3 here is CASSLGSGRNEQFF. DNA for the CDR3: TGTGCCAGCAGCTTAGGGTCAGGGCGGAATGAGCAGTTCTTC. The gene calls are TRBV7-3 and TRBJ2-1; D might be TRBD1 (5 bases). The V end lost 2 bases, the J end lost 7 bases, and 12 bases lay between the germline ends. CDR3 length: 14 amino acids. In germline, CDR1 is SGHTA, CDR2 FQGTGA. The full variable domain, rest sourced from reference TRBV7-3 and TRBJ2-1, is GAGVSQTPSNKVTEKGKYVELRCDPISGHTALYWYRQSLGQGPEFLIYFQGTGAADDSGLPNDRFFAVRPEGSVSTLKIQRTERGDSAVYLCASSLGSGRNEQFFGPGTRLTVL.

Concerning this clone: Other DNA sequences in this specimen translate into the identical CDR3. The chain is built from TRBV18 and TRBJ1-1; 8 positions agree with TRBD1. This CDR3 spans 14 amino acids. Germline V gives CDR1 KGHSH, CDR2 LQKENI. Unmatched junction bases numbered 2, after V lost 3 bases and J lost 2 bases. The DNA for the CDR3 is TGTGCCAGCTCACCCACAGGGGGAAACACTGAAGCTTTCTTT. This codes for CASSPTGGNTEAFF.

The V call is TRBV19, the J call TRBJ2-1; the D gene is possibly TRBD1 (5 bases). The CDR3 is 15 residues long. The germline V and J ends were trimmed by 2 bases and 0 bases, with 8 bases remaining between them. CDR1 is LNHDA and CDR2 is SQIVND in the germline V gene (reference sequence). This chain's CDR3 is CASSIQGSSYNEQFF. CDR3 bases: TGTGCCAGTAGTATACAGGGTAGCTCCTACAATGAGCAGTTCTTC.

The CDR3 loop is CASSSTGSTETQYF. The DNA of the CDR3 is TGTGCCAGCAGCTCTACAGGTTCTACGGAGACCCAGTACTTC. This sequence joins TRBV6-6 and TRBJ2-5, with D possibly matching TRBD1 (5 bases). The CDR3 length is 14 residues. Germline-derived CDR1 and CDR2 are MNHNY and SVGAGI (reference sequence). Deletions cut 6 bases from V and 5 bases from J, with 16 bases between.

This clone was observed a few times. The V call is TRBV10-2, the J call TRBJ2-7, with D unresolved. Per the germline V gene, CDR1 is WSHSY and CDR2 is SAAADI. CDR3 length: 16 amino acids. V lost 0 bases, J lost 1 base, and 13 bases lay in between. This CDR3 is CASSESFQRWSYEQYF. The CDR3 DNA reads TGCGCCAGCAGTGAGTCCTTTCAACGGTGGTCCTACGAGCAGTACTTC.

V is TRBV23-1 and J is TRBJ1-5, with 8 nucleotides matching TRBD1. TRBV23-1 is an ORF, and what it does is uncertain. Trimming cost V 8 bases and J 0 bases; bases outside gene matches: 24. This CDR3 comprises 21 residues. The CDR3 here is CASWSGTGRPRGLYSNQPQHF. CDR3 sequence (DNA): TGCGCCAGCTGGTCCGGGACAGGCCGGCCTAGGGGCCTATATAGCAATCAGCCCCAGCATTTT.

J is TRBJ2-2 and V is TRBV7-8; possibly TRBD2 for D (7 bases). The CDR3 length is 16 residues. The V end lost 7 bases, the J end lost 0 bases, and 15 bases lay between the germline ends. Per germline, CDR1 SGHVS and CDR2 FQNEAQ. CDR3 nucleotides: TGTGCCAGCACCGGAGGGAGGGGGACGAACACCGGGGAGCTGTTTTTT. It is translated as CASTGGRGTNTGELFF.

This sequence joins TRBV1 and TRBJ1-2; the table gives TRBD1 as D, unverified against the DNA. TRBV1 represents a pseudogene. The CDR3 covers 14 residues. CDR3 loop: CTSSPTGQGPSYTF. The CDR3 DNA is TGCACCAGCAGCCCTACGGGACAGGGGCCTAGCTACACCTTC.